Given below is one T cell receptor beta chain in context. The sample is drawn from a study of blood T cell repertoires in COVID-19. Whole-study context: The study drew acute and convalescent COVID-19 samples from the United States, Italy and Spain. T cells, B-cell-depleted T cells, or PBMCs supplied cDNA or gDNA.

CDR3 size: 16 residues. Between the trimmed V and J ends, which lost 1 base and 1 base, there was a span of 13 bases. CDR1 is SEHNR and CDR2 is FQNEAQ in the germline V gene (reference sequence). Authors' methods: Counts of nucleated cells, estimated from reference gene primer amplification, were obtained. Sequencing was performed with immunoSEQ multiplex PCR; in TCRdb, only in-frame clones are kept and a portion is missing. That table furnishes V, J and clone size, whereas the DNA furnished D and trimming. The table shows 97,000 or so clones, with 60% to 85% occurring only once. The chain couples TRBV7-9 to TRBJ1-1; the D gene is possibly TRBD1 (5 bases). The sequenced sample was peripheral blood. This TCR came from a woman aged 80 or over with active or convalescent COVID-19. CDR3 nucleotide sequence: TGTGCCAGCAGCTTAGTGGGCGGGGCGAAGAACACTGAAGCTTTCTTT. This gives the protein CASSLVGGAKNTEAFF.